These 12 T cell receptor beta chains came from one sample sequenced in a study of graft-versus-host responses after intestinal transplantation. This table comes from immunoSEQ multiplex PCR, and its TCRdb copy is limited to in-frame clones, with some not included. The data hold more than 80,000 clones, with roughly four fifths observed a single time. What these receptors recognize is not known. The source was unstimulated CD8+ T cells sorted from spleen or lymph node cells, collected before intestinal transplant. These receptors were obtained from a human donor who received an intestinal transplant.

The V and J genes are TRBV28 and TRBJ2-1; 12 nucleotides align to TRBD2. CDR1 and CDR2 (germline): MDHEN, SYDVKM. V trimming: 3 bases; J trimming: 8 bases; junction bases outside the gene matches: 2. The CDR3 totals 14 residues. Here the CDR3 reads CASSLLAGGDEQFF. The CDR3 DNA is TGTGCCAGCAGTTTGCTAGCGGGAGGGGATGAGCAGTTCTTC.

The genes are TRBV7-8 and TRBJ1-5; D gene uncertain. The CDR3 consists of 13 residues. Germline loops: CDR1 SGHVS, CDR2 FQNEAQ. V shed 1 base and J shed 5 bases, with 6 bases lying between them. This chain's CDR3 is CASSLVPHQPQHF. As DNA, the CDR3 is TGTGCCAGCAGCTTAGTCCCCCATCAGCCCCAGCATTTT.

The table lists this clone with a count of one. This chain connects TRBV15 to TRBJ2-3, with no clear D. Deletions cut 4 bases from V and 6 bases from J, with 11 bases between. Germline V gene lookup returns CDR1 LNHNV and CDR2 YYDKDF (reference sequence). This CDR3 has 13 residues. The CDR3 reads CATSTESADTQYF. CDR3 coding DNA: TGTGCCACCAGCACTGAATCCGCGGATACGCAGTATTTT.

This rearrangement joins TRBV10-2 to TRBJ2-2; TRBD1 matches at 9 bases. With V trimmed by 3 bases and J by 3 bases, 5 bases remained unmatched. The CDR3 is 16 amino acids. Germline CDR1 reads WSHSY; CDR2 reads SAAADI. DNA for the CDR3: TGCGCCAGCAGTGAACTCGGACAGGGGTACACCGGGGAGCTGTTTTTT. It translates to CASSELGQGYTGELFF.

As to this clone: A junction boundary mismatches the germline segment, possibly from a read error. The CDR3 DNA sequence: TGTGCCTGCAGCTTAGAGGGCGGGGCGGTGGGCTGGATCGTTAGGGCCTACGAGCAGTACTTC. Protein product: CACSLEGGAVGWIVRAYEQYF. The chain combines TRBV7-8 with TRBJ2-7; D is possibly TRBD2 (6 bases). Germline CDR1 is SGHVS and CDR2 is FQNEAQ. CDR3 size: 21 residues.

The chain links TRBV5-4 to TRBJ2-2; 9 bases fit TRBD2. CDR3 size: 15 residues. Germline values: CDR1 SGHNT, CDR2 YYREEE (reference sequence). V lost 4 bases and J lost 6; bases outside the gene matches: 7. For the CDR3, the DNA is TGTGCCAGCAGCCGGACTAGCGTCCAACCCGGGGAGCTGTTTTTT. Protein sequence: CASSRTSVQPGELFF.

This rearrangement joins TRBV5-4 to TRBJ2-3; D is unresolved. V was trimmed by 0 bases and J by 2 bases, leaving 19 bases between them. This CDR3 comprises 18 residues. CDR1 is SGHNT, CDR2 YYREEE, per germline (reference sequence). CDR3 nucleotides: TGTGCCAGCAGCTTGGATATCATAGCCCTTCCCTCCACAGATACGCAGTATTTT. Encoded protein: CASSLDIIALPSTDTQYF.

This chain connects TRBV7-9 to TRBJ2-7; D not resolved. Deletions cut 6 bases from V and 2 bases from J, with 20 bases between. Germline V CDR1 and CDR2: SEHNR, FQNEAQ (reference sequence). CDR3 length equals 16 residues. The CDR3 protein is CASSQPGQLIPYEQYF. In nucleotides, the CDR3 is TGTGCCAGCAGTCAACCGGGTCAGTTAATTCCCTACGAGCAGTACTTC.

The chain combines TRBV27 with TRBJ2-1, with unresolved D. This CDR3 is built from 12 residues. Germline lookup yields CDR1 MNHEY and CDR2 SMNVEV (reference sequence). The V end was cut by 4 bases, the J end by 9 bases, with 10 bases between. The CDR3 bases are TGTGCCAGCAGTTCCTACCTTGGTGAGCAGTTCTTC. Translating it yields CASSSYLGEQFF.

The V and J genes are TRBV5-1 and TRBJ2-1; 7 nucleotides match TRBD1. CDR1 and CDR2 from the germline V gene are SGHRS and YFSETQ. V lost 2 bases, J lost 6 bases, and 17 bases stayed unmatched. The CDR3 has 18 residues. CDR3 in amino acids: CASSFERGPGQFPNEQFF. The CDR3 region has the DNA TGCGCCAGCAGCTTCGAACGCGGACCGGGACAGTTCCCCAATGAGCAGTTCTTC.

The rearrangement uses TRBV6-1 and TRBJ1-2, with D perhaps TRBD1 (6 bases). The CDR3 has 15 residues. V was trimmed by 1 base and J by 5 bases, leaving 14 bases between them. The germline V gene has CDR1 MNHNS and CDR2 SASEGT. The CDR3 coding sequence is TGTGCCAGCAGTGAAGGTGTCAGGGGATGGTATGGCTACACCTTC. Its translation: CASSEGVRGWYGYTF.

This chain uses TRBV7-3 with TRBJ2-7; TRBD1 or TRBD2 may be the D gene (5 bases each). The CDR3 consists of 14 residues. CDR1 and CDR2 from the germline V gene are SGHTA and FQGTGA. Trimming pared 5 bases from V and 1 base from J, leaving 12 bases between. Here the CDR3 reads CASSPGPISYEQYF. DNA of the CDR3: TGTGCCAGCAGCCCGGGACCGATATCCTACGAGCAGTACTTC.